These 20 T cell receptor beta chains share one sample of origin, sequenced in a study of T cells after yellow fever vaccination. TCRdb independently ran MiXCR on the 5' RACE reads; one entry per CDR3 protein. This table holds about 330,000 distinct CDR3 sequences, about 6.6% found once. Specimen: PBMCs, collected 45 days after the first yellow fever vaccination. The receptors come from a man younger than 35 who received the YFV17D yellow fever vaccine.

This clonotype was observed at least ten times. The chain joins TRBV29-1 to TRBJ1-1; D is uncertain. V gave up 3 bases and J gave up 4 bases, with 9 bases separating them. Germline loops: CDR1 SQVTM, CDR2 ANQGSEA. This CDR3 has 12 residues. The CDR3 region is CSVDYGSTEAFF. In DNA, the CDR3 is TGCAGCGTTGACTACGGGAGCACTGAAGCTTTCTTT.

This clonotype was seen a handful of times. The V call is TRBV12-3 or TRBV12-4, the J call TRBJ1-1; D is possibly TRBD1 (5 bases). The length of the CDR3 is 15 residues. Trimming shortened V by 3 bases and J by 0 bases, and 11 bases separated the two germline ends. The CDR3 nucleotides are TGTGCCAGCAGTTTTGGCAGGGCTATGAACACTGAAGCTTTCTTT. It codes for CASSFGRAMNTEAFF.

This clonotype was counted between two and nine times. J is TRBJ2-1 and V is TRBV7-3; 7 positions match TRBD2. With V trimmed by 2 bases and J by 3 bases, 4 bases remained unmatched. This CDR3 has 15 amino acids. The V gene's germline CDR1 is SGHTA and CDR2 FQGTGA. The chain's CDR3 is CASSLAGVGYNEQFF. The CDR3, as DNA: TGTGCCAGCAGCTTAGCGGGGGTGGGCTACAATGAGCAGTTCTTC.

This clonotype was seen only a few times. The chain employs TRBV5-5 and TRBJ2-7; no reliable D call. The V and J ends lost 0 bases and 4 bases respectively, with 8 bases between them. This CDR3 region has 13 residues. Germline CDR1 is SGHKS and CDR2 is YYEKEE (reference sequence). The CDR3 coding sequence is TGTGCCAGCAGCTTGGTAGATCTTTACGAGCAGTACGTC. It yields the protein CASSLVDLYEQYV.

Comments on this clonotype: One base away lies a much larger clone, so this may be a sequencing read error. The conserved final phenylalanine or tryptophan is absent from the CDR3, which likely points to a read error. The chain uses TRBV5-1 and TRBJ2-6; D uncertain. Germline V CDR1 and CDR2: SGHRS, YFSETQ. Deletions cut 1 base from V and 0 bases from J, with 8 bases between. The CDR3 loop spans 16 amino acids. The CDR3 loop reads CASSLRRSSGANVLTL. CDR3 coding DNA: TGCGCCAGCAGCTTGCGTAGGAGCTCTGGGGCCAACGTCCTGACTCTC.

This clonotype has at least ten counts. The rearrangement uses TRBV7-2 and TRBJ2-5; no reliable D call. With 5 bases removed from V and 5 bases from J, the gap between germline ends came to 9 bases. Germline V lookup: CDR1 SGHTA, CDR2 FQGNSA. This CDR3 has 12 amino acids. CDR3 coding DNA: TGTGCCAGCAGCCCGACGTCGGAGACCCAGTACTTC. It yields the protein CASSPTSETQYF.

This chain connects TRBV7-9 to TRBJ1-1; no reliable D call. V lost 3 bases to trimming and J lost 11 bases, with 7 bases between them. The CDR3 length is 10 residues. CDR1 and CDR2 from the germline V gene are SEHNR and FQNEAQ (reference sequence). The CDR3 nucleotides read TGTGCCAGCAGCTTTCACCCCGCTTTCTTT. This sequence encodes CASSFHPAFF.

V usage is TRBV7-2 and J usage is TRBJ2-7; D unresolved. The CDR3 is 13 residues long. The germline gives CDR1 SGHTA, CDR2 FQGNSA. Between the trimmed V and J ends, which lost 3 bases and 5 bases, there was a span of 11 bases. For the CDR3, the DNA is TGTGCCAGCAGCTTTGGGGTAGGAGACGAGCAGTACGTC. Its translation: CASSFGVGDEQYV.

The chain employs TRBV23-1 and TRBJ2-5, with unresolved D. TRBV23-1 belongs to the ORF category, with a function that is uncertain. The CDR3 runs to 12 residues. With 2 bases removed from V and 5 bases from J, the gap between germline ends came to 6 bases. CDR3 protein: CASSQKEETQYF. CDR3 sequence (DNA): TGCGCCAGCAGTCAAAAGGAGGAGACCCAGTACTTC.

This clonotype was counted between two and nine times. In DNA, the CDR3 is TGTGCCAGCAGTCTCACGACAGGCAATGAGCAGTTCTTC. It codes for CASSLTTGNEQFF. The chain carries TRBV27 and TRBJ2-1; tentatively, D is TRBD1 (6 bases). Looked up from germline, CDR1 is MNHEY and CDR2 is SMNVEV (reference sequence). V was trimmed by 5 bases and J by 6 bases, leaving 11 bases between them. The CDR3 is 13 amino acids.

DNA for the CDR3: TGCGCCAGCAGCTTTGCGGGGGGAGGTGAGCAGTTCTTC. This codes for CASSFAGGGEQFF. The gene calls are TRBV5-1 and TRBJ2-1; TRBD2 matches at 8 bases. The CDR3 totals 13 residues. V lost 2 bases, J lost 9 bases, and 4 bases stayed unmatched. Germline loops: CDR1 SGHRS, CDR2 YFSETQ.

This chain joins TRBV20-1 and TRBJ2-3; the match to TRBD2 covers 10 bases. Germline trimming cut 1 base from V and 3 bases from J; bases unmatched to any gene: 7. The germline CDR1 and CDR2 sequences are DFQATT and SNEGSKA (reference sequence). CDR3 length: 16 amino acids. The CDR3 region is CSARVLAAGGTDTQYF. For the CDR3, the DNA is TGCAGTGCTAGAGTTCTCGCAGCGGGGGGGACAGATACGCAGTATTTT.

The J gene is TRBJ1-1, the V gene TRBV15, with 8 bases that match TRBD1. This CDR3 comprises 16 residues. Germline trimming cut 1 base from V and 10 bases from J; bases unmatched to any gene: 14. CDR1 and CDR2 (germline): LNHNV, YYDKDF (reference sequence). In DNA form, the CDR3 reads TGTGCCACCAGCAGAGCATCCGTGTCGGCAGGGGGCTTAGCTTTCTTT. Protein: CATSRASVSAGGLAFF.

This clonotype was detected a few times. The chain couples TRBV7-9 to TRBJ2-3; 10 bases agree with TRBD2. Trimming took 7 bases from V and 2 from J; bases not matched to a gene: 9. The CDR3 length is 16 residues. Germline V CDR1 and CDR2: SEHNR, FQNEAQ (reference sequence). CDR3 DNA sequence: TGTGCCAGCACCGGGACTAGCGACATGAACACAGATACGCAGTATTTT. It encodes CASTGTSDMNTDTQYF.

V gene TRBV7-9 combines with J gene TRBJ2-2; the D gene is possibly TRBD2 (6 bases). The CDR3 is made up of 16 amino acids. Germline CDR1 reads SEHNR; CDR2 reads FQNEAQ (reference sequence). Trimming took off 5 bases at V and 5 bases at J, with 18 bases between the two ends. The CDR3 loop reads CASSVPGSGETGELFF. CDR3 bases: TGTGCCAGCAGCGTTCCGGGATCGGGGGAGACCGGGGAGCTGTTTTTT.

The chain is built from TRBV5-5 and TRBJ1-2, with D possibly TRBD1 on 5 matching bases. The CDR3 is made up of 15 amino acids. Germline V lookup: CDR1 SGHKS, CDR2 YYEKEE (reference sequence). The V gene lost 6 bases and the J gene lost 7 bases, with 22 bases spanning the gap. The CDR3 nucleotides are TGTGCCAGCACTCGGGGTGACTGGGGCCCTAGTGGCTACACCTTC. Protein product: CASTRGDWGPSGYTF.

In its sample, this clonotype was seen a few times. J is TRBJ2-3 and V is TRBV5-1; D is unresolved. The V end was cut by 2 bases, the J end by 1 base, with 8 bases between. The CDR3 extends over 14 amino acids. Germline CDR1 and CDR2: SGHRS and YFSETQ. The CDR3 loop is CASSLVTGTDTQYF. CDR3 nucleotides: TGCGCCAGCAGCTTAGTAACAGGCACAGATACGCAGTATTTT.

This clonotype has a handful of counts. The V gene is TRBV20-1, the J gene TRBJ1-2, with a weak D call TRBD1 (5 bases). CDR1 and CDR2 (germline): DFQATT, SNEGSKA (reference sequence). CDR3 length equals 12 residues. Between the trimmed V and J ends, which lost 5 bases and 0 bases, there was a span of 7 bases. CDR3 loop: CSAETANYGYTF. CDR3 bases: TGCAGTGCTGAGACAGCTAACTATGGCTACACCTTC.

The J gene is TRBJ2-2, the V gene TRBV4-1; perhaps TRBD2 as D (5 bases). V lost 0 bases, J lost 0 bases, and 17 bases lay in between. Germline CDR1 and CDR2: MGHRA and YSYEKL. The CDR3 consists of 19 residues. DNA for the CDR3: TGCGCCAGCAGCCAAGAGTCCAGCGGCGCGACTTCGAACACCGGGGAGCTGTTTTTT. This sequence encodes CASSQESSGATSNTGELFF.

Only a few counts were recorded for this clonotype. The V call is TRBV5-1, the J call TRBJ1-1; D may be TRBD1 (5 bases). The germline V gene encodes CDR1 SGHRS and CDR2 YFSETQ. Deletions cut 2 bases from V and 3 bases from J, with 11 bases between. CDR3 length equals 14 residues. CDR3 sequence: CASSFGGVYTEAFF. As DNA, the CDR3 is TGCGCCAGCAGCTTTGGGGGGGTTTACACTGAAGCTTTCTTT.